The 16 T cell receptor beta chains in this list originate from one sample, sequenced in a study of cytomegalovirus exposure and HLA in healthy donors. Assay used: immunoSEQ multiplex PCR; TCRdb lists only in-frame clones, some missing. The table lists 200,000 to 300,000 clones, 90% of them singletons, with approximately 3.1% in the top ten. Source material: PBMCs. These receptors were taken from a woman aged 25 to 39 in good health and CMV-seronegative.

The CDR3 DNA is TGTGCCAGCAGTTTGAAGGGGTTCTCCTACGAGCAGTACTTC. Translation gives CASSLKGFSYEQYF. The genes are TRBV27 and TRBJ2-7; D perhaps matches TRBD1 (5 bases). This CDR3 has 14 amino acids. V lost 3 bases, J lost 0 bases, and 9 bases lay in between. Germline CDR1 MNHEY, CDR2 SMNVEV (reference sequence).

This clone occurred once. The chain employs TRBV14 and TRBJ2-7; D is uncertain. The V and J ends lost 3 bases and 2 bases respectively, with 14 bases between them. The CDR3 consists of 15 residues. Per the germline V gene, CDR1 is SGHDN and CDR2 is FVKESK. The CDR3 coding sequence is TGTGCCAGCAGCCAGGCAGCAGCCCAACCCTACGAGCAGTACTTC. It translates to CASSQAAAQPYEQYF.

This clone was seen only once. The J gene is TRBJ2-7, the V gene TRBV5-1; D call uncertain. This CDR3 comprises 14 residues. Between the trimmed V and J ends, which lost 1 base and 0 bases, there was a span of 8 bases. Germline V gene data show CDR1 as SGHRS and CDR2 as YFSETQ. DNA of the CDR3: TGCGCCAGCAGCTTGTCCGGATACTCCTACGAGCAGTACTTC. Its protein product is CASSLSGYSYEQYF. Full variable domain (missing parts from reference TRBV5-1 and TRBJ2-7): KAGVTQTPRYLIKTRGQQVTLSCSPISGHRSVSWYQQTPGQGLQFLFEYFSETQRNKGNFPGRFSGRQFSNSRSEMNVSTLELGDSALYLCASSLSGYSYEQYFGPGTRLTVT.

As DNA, the CDR3 is TGTGCCAGCAGACGGACAGAAGTCTACAATGAGCAGTTCTTC. Translated, it gives CASRRTEVYNEQFF. The chain carries TRBV7-8 and TRBJ2-1, with a possible D match to TRBD1 (6 bases). CDR1 is SGHVS, CDR2 FQNEAQ, per germline. Trimming took 6 bases from V and 3 from J, leaving 12 bases between them. The CDR3 runs 14 residues.

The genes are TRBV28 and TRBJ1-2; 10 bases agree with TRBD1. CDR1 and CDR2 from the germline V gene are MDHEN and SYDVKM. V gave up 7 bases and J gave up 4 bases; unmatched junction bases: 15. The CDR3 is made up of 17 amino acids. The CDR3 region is CASTPDRGARPSYGYTF. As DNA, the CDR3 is TGTGCCAGCACCCCGGACAGGGGGGCGCGTCCTAGCTATGGCTACACCTTC.

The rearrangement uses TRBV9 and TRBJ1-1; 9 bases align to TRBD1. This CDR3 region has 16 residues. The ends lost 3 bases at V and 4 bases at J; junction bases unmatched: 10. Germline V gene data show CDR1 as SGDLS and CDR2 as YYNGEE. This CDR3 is CASSGGTGRSSTEAFF. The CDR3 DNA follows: TGTGCCAGCAGCGGGGGGACAGGGAGAAGCAGCACTGAAGCTTTCTTT.

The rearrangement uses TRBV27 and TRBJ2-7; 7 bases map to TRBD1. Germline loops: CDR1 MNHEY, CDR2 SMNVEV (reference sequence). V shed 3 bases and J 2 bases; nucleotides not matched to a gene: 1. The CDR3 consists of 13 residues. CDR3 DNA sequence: TGTGCCAGCAGTTTGGGGACAGCCTACGAGCAGTACTTC. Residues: CASSLGTAYEQYF.

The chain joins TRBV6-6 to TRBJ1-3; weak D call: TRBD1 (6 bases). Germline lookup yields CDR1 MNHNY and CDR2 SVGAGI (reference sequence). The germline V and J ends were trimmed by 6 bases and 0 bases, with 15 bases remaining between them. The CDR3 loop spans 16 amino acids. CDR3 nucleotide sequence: TGTGCCAGCAGCGACCTAAGGACAGACTCTGGAAACACCATATATTTT. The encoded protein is CASSDLRTDSGNTIYF.

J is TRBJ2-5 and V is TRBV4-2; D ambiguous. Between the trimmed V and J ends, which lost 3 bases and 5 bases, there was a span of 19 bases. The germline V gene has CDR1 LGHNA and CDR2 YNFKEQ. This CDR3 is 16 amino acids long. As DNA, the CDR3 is TGTGCCAGCAGCCAGACGAACACCGGTTCTCGGGAGACCCAGTACTTC. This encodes CASSQTNTGSRETQYF.

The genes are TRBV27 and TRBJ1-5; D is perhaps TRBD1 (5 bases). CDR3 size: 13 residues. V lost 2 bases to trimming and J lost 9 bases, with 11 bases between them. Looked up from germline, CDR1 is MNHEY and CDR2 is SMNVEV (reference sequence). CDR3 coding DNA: TGTGCCAGCAGTTTAGGGGCCCGATCGCCCCAGCATTTT. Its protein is CASSLGARSPQHF.

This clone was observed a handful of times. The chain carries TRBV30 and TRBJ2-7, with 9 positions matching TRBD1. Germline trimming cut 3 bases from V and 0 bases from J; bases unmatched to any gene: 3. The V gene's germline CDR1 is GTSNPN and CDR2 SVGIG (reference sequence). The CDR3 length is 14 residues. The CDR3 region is CAWRGQGVSYEQYF. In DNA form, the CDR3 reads TGTGCCTGGAGGGGACAGGGCGTCTCCTACGAGCAGTACTTC.

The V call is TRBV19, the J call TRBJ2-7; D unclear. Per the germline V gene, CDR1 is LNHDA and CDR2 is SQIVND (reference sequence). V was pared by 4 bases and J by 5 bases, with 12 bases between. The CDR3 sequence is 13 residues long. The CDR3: CASSTAGRNEQYF. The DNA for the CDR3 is TGTGCCAGTAGTACCGCTGGGCGCAACGAGCAGTACTTC.

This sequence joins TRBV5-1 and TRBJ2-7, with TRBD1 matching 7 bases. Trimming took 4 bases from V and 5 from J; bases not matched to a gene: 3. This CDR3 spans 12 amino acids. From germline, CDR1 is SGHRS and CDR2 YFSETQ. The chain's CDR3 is CASSPTGNEQYF. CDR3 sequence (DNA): TGCGCCAGCAGCCCGACAGGGAACGAGCAGTACTTC.

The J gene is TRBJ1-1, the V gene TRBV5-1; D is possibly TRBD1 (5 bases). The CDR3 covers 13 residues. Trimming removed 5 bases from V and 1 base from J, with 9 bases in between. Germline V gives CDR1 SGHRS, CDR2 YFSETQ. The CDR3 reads CASRAGGNTEAFF. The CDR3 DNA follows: TGCGCCAGCAGGGCGGGGGGGAACACTGAAGCTTTCTTT. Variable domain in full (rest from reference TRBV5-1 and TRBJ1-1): KAGVTQTPRYLIKTRGQQVTLSCSPISGHRSVSWYQQTPGQGLQFLFEYFSETQRNKGNFPGRFSGRQFSNSRSEMNVSTLELGDSALYLCASRAGGNTEAFFGQGTRLTVV.

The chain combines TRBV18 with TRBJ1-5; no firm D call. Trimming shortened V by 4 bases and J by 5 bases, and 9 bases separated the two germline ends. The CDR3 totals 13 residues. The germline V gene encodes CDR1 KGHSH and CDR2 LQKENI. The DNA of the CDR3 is TGTGCCAGCTCACACAGACCCGATCAGCCCCAGCATTTT. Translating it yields CASSHRPDQPQHF.

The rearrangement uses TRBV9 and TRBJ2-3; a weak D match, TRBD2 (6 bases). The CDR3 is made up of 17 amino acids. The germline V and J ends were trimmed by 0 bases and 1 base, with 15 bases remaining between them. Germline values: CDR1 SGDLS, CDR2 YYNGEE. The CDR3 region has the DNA TGTGCCAGCAGCGTAGGTGGGGCGGGACCCCGCACAGATACGCAGTATTTT. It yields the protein CASSVGGAGPRTDTQYF.